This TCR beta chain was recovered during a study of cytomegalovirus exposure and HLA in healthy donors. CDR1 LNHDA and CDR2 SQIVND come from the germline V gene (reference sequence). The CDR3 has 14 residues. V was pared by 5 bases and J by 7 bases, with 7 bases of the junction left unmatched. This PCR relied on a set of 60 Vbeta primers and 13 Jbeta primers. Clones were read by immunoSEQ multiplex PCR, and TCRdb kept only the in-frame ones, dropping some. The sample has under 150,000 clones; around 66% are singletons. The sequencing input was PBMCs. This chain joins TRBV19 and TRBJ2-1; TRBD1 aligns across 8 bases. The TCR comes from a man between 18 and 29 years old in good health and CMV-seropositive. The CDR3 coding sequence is TGTGCCAGTAGTCCCAGGACAGGGTGGAATGAGCAGTTCTTC. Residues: CASSPRTGWNEQFF.